This T cell receptor beta chain was recorded in a study of blood T cell repertoires in COVID-19. Study details: Sources were T cells, B-cell-depleted T cells, or PBMCs; the material itself was cDNA or gDNA.

The CDR3 totals 13 residues. Trimming removed 4 bases from V and 2 bases from J, with 9 bases in between. Germline V gene data show CDR1 as LGHNA and CDR2 as YNFKEQ. Data came from immunoSEQ multiplex PCR; TCRdb stores just in-frame clones and leaves some out. The top ten clones hold roughly 2.8% of a sample with nearly 300,000 clones, approximately 89% of them seen once. Exposed enrollees encountered a COVID-19 case at some point within 2 weeks before study entry. Input material: PBMCs or T cells enriched from blood (not recorded which). The chain is built from TRBV4-2 and TRBJ2-7; weak D call: TRBD1 (5 bases). The sequence came from a woman aged 45 to 65 who had been exposed to COVID-19. In DNA, the CDR3 is TGTGCCAGCAGCCCGACAGTTACCTACGAGCAGTACTTC. Residues: CASSPTVTYEQYF.